The 17 T cell receptor beta chains below all came from one sample that was sequenced in a study of spatial heterogeneity in lung cancer. MiXCR, applied by TCRdb to the 5' RACE reads, yields one record per CDR3 protein. The sample consists of about 5,000 distinct CDR3 sequences, just under 3% of them appearing once. Described time point: sample taken at primary tumor resection. Material: normal lung tissue next to the tumor, obtained at surgery. The receptors derive from a male donor with early-stage non-small cell lung cancer.

By share, this clonotype ranks as medium-sized. V is TRBV10-2 and J is TRBJ1-5; TRBD1 might be the D (6 bases). This CDR3 has 14 amino acids. The ends were cut back, 3 bases at V and 2 bases at J, with 8 bases in the middle. Germline-derived CDR1 and CDR2 are WSHSY and SAAADI. CDR3 protein: CASSDYRGNQPQHF. The DNA of the CDR3 is TGCGCCAGCAGTGACTACAGGGGCAATCAGCCCCAGCATTTT.

This clonotype has at least ten counts. The V and J genes are TRBV14 and TRBJ2-7, with D maybe TRBD1 (5 bases). Deletions cut 0 bases from V and 9 bases from J, with 12 bases between. Germline V gene lookup returns CDR1 SGHDN and CDR2 FVKESK. The CDR3 covers 13 residues. The CDR3 region has the DNA TGTGCCAGCAGCCAAGATTTCCTCCAGGGGCAGTACTTC. Translated, it gives CASSQDFLQGQYF.

This clonotype showed up many times. This chain uses TRBV30 with TRBJ1-5; the D gene is possibly TRBD1 (6 bases). This CDR3 contains 13 residues. V was trimmed by 5 bases and J by 6 bases, leaving 14 bases between them. CDR1 GTSNPN and CDR2 SVGIG come from the germline V gene (reference sequence). Here the CDR3 reads CAWAKGQSQPQHF. CDR3 coding DNA: TGTGCCTGGGCCAAAGGACAGTCTCAGCCCCAGCATTTT.

The table lists this clonotype with many counts. The gene calls are TRBV6-6 and TRBJ1-5, with D possibly TRBD1 on 6 matching bases. CDR1 and CDR2 from the germline V gene are MNHNY and SVGAGI (reference sequence). The CDR3 is made up of 15 amino acids. Trimming left V 2 bases short and J 4 bases short, with 12 bases between. As DNA, the CDR3 is TGTGCCAGCAGTTACGGGGGGGCGGGAAATCAGCCCCAGCATTTT. As protein: CASSYGGAGNQPQHF.

This clonotype was recorded many times. The chain has TRBV6-1 and TRBJ1-5, with D unresolved. The germline V gene encodes CDR1 MNHNS and CDR2 SASEGT. V lost 5 bases and J 5 bases, leaving 13 bases between the germline ends. The CDR3 runs 14 residues. This CDR3 reads CASSRSPPDQPQHF. The CDR3 nucleotides are TGTGCCAGCAGTCGGTCACCCCCCGATCAGCCCCAGCATTTT.

This clonotype showed up many times. This rearrangement joins TRBV24-1 to TRBJ2-6; weak D call: TRBD2 (5 bases). The germline gives CDR1 KGHDR, CDR2 SFDVKD. Trimming took 7 bases from V and 4 from J, leaving 13 bases between them. CDR3 length: 15 amino acids. CDR3 sequence (DNA): TGTGCCACCAGCCCGGGGTTTTCCGGGGCCAACGTCCTGACTTTC. Translating gives CATSPGFSGANVLTF.

At least ten counts were recorded for this clonotype. The J gene is TRBJ2-3, the V gene TRBV19; 11 positions agree with TRBD1. The CDR3 has 14 amino acids. With 10 bases clipped from V and 4 bases from J, the junction kept 7 bases outside the gene matches. Germline V CDR1 and CDR2: LNHDA, SQIVND (reference sequence). CDR3 loop: CATGPGQGADTQYF. The CDR3 region has the DNA TGTGCCACCGGCCCGGGACAGGGGGCAGATACGCAGTATTTT.

In this sample, this clonotype turned up many times. V usage is TRBV19 and J usage is TRBJ2-5, with D perhaps matching TRBD2 (5 bases). The CDR3 is made up of 14 amino acids. Trimming pared 9 bases from V and 5 bases from J, leaving 19 bases between. The germline CDR1 and CDR2 sequences are LNHDA and SQIVND (reference sequence). CDR3 protein: CASRPVLGGETQYF. The CDR3 region has the DNA TGTGCCAGCCGACCGGTCTTGGGCGGGGAGACCCAGTACTTC.

This clonotype appeared a few times. One base away lies a much larger clone, so this may be a sequencing read error. The chain has TRBV24-1 and TRBJ1-2; TRBD1 matches at 7 bases. Germline V lookup: CDR1 KGHDR, CDR2 SFDVKD. The CDR3 sequence is 13 residues long. Here the CDR3 DNA reads TGTGCCACCAGTAGTACAGGGGACTATGGCTACAACTTC. It codes for CATSSTGDYGYNF.

This clonotype is medium-sized. The chain uses TRBV6-2 or TRBV6-3 and TRBJ1-5; D is uncertain. V dropped 11 bases and J dropped 3 bases, with 20 bases sitting between them. Per germline, CDR1 MNHEY and CDR2 SVGEGT. The CDR3 extends over 15 amino acids. Here the CDR3 DNA reads TGTGCCTCTCAAATGAATTCAGGAACCAATCAGCCCCAGCATTTT. Translating it yields CASQMNSGTNQPQHF.

By sample fraction, this clonotype is medium-sized (0.01 to 0.1%). The chain combines TRBV7-8 with TRBJ2-6; D is unresolved. With 5 bases removed from V and 0 bases from J, the gap between germline ends came to 8 bases. The germline CDR1 and CDR2 sequences are SGHVS and FQNEAQ. The CDR3 runs 15 residues. The CDR3 DNA sequence: TGTGCCAGCAGCCTGGGTGCCTCTGGGGCCAACGTCCTGACTTTC. It encodes CASSLGASGANVLTF.

This clonotype was recorded many times. The chain combines TRBV18 with TRBJ2-5, with D possibly being TRBD1 (6 bases). Looked up from germline, CDR1 is KGHSH and CDR2 is LQKENI. There are 15 residues in the CDR3. V was shortened by 1 base and J by 2 bases, with 11 bases between the two germline ends. The CDR3 DNA reads TGTGCCAGCTCACCACAGAAGGGGGTACAAGAGACCCAGTACTTC. Residues: CASSPQKGVQETQYF.

Within the sample, this clonotype is medium-sized. The chain recombines TRBV20-1 with TRBJ2-7; 7 bases are a match to TRBD1. The trim removed 5 bases at V and 5 bases at J, leaving 3 bases unmatched. The CDR3 runs 11 residues. Germline lookup yields CDR1 DFQATT and CDR2 SNEGSKA (reference sequence). The CDR3 coding sequence is TGCAGTGCTCACCAGGGGGACGAGCAGTACTTC. Translating it yields CSAHQGDEQYF.

This clonotype rates as medium-sized. V and J are TRBV5-6 and TRBJ1-2, with TRBD1 as a possible D gene (6 bases). With 3 bases removed from V and 0 bases from J, the gap between germline ends came to 15 bases. Looked up from germline, CDR1 is SGHDT and CDR2 is YYEEEE. The CDR3 loop spans 16 amino acids. CDR3 region: CASSSFTGTPNYGYTF. The DNA of the CDR3 is TGTGCCAGCAGCTCCTTTACCGGGACACCTAACTATGGCTACACCTTC. The entire variable domain, with the rest obtained from reference TRBV5-6 and TRBJ1-2, is as follows: DAGVTQSPTHLIKTRGQQVTLRCSPKSGHDTVSWYQQALGQGPQFIFQYYEEEERQRGNFPDRFSGHQFPNYSSELNVNALLLGDSALYLCASSSFTGTPNYGYTFGSGTRLTVV.

At least ten counts were recorded for this clonotype. This chain links TRBV3-1 with TRBJ2-5, with D perhaps TRBD2 (5 bases). The CDR3 has 17 amino acids. Germline V CDR1 and CDR2: LGHDT, YNNKEL (reference sequence). Trimming took 0 bases from V and 5 from J, leaving 19 bases between them. CDR3 region: CASSQDLRTDRGETQYF. For the CDR3, the DNA is TGTGCCAGCAGCCAAGATCTCCGGACGGATAGAGGGGAGACCCAGTACTTC.

In its sample, this clonotype is medium-sized (0.01 to 0.1%). This rearrangement joins TRBV20-1 to TRBJ2-7; D may be TRBD2 (5 bases). The germline V gene has CDR1 DFQATT and CDR2 SNEGSKA (reference sequence). V was cut by 0 bases and J by 4 bases, with 10 bases left in between. CDR3 length: 13 amino acids. CDR3 protein: CSARDPRGYEQYF. The CDR3 DNA is TGCAGTGCTAGAGATCCACGAGGGTACGAGCAGTACTTC.

This clonotype is large in the sample. The chain links TRBV25-1 to TRBJ1-5; TRBD1 might be the D (5 bases). The germline V gene encodes CDR1 MGHDK and CDR2 SYGVNS. This CDR3 comprises 15 residues. Between the trimmed V and J ends, which lost 1 base and 3 bases, there was a span of 10 bases. In nucleotides, the CDR3 is TGTGCCAGCAGTGAATGGGGGACGGACAATCAGCCCCAGCATTTT. Residues: CASSEWGTDNQPQHF.